This T cell receptor beta chain emerged from a study of vaccination effects on CD4 cells after COVID-19. The sample holds a few counts of this clone. Its antigen is as yet unknown. The CDR3 runs to 12 residues. Germline CDR1 is GTSNPN and CDR2 is SVGIG (reference sequence). V was trimmed by 4 bases and J by 3 bases, leaving 9 bases between them. Before any sequencing was done, the ViraFEST assay used viral peptide pools to expand antigen-specific CD4+ T cells. Around day 10 of culture, CD4+ T cells were separated out. Participants got two doses of BNT162b2 or mRNA-1273 vaccine. Clones were read by immunoSEQ multiplex PCR, and TCRdb kept only the in-frame ones, dropping some. The sample records some 35,000 clones, about 80% being singletons.

The sample was CD4+ T cells from PBMCs cultured with HCoV-NL63 spike peptides, taken after COVID-19 vaccination. This receptor was taken from a human donor who received a COVID-19 vaccine. Some clones in this sample may be carry-over from other donors' samples. V usage is TRBV30 and J usage is TRBJ1-2; unclear D gene. The CDR3 DNA reads TGTGCCTGGATGCGCGGGGACTATGGCTACACCTTC. It codes for CAWMRGDYGYTF.